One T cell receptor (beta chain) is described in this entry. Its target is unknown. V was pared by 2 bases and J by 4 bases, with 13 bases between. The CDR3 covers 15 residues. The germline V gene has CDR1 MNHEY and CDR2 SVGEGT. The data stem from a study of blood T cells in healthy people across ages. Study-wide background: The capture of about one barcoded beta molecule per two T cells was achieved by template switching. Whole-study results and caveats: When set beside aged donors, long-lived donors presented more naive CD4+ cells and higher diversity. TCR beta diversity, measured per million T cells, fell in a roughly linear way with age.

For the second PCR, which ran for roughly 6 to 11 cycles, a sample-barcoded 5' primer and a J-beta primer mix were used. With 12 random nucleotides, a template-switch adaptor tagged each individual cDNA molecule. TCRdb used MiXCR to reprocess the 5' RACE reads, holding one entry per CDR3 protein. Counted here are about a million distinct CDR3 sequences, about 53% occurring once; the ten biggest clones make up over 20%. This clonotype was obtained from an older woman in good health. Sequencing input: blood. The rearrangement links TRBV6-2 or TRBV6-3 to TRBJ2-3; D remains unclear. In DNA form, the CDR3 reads TGTGCCAGCAGTTACCGTCTAGTCGGAGCAGATACGCAGTATTTT. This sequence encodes CASSYRLVGADTQYF.